Each of the 2 T cell receptor beta chains below was sequenced from the same sample in a study of shared clonotypes between healthy human individuals. Method: immunoSEQ multiplex PCR; TCRdb's copy keeps in-frame clones and lacks some. The table lists some 2,400,000 clones, around 95% of them singletons, with roughly 0.13% in the top ten. Material for sequencing was naive CD4+ T cells sorted from blood. Subset denoted: CD45RA+ positively selected. The receptors shown here come from a young man in good health.

V usage is TRBV5-1 and J usage is TRBJ1-3, with TRBD1 as a possible D gene (5 bases). With 4 bases removed from V and 0 bases from J, the gap between germline ends came to 17 bases. Germline CDR1 is SGHRS and CDR2 is YFSETQ. The CDR3 totals 17 residues. DNA of the CDR3: TGCGCCAGCAGCCCTGCGGCAGGGATTATCTCTGGAAACACCATATATTTT. Residues: CASSPAAGIISGNTIYF. Full variable domain (missing parts from reference TRBV5-1 and TRBJ1-3): KAGVTQTPRYLIKTRGQQVTLSCSPISGHRSVSWYQQTPGQGLQFLFEYFSETQRNKGNFPGRFSGRQFSNSRSEMNVSTLELGDSALYLCASSPAAGIISGNTIYFGEGSWLTVV.

The chain combines TRBV28 with TRBJ2-5; 9 positions match TRBD1. Germline assignment: CDR1 MDHEN and CDR2 SYDVKM. The CDR3 is 16 residues long. Trimming cost V 2 bases and J 0 bases; bases outside gene matches: 4. CDR3 DNA: TGTGCCAGCAGTTTACCCGGGACAGGGTACCAAGAGACCCAGTACTTC. It yields the protein CASSLPGTGYQETQYF.